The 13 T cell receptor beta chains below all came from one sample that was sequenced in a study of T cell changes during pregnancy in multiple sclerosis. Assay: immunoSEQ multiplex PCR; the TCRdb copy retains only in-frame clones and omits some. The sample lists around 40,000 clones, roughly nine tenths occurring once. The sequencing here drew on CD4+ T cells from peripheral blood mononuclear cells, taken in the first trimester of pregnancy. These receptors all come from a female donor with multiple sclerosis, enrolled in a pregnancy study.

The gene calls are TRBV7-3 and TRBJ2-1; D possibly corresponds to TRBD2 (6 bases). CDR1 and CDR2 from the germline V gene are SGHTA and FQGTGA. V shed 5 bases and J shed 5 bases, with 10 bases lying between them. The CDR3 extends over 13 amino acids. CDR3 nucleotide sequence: TGTGCCAGCAGCGTCGGGACTGACAATGAGCAGTTCTTC. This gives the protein CASSVGTDNEQFF. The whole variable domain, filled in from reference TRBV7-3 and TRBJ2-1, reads GAGVSQTPSNKVTEKGKYVELRCDPISGHTALYWYRQSLGQGPEFLIYFQGTGAADDSGLPNDRFFAVRPEGSVSTLKIQRTERGDSAVYLCASSVGTDNEQFFGPGTRLTVL.

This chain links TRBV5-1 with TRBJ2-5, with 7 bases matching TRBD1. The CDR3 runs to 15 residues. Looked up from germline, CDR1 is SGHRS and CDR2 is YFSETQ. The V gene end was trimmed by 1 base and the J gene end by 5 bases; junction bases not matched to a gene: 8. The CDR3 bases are TGCGCCAGCAGCTTGACAGGGGTGGGAGTGGAGACCCAGTACTTC. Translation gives CASSLTGVGVETQYF.

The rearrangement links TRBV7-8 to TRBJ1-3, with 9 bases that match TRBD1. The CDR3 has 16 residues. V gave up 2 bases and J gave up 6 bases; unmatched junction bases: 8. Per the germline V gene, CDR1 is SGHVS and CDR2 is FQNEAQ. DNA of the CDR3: TGTGCCAGCAGCTTATGGGACAGGGTCTTGTTAAACACCATATATTTT. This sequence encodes CASSLWDRVLLNTIYF.

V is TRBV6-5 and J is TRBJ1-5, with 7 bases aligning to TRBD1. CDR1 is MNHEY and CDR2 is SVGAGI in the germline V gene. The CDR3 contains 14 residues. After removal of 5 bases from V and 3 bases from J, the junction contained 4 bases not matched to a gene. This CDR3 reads CASSETGNNQPQHF. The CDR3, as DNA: TGTGCCAGCAGTGAGACAGGGAACAATCAGCCCCAGCATTTT.

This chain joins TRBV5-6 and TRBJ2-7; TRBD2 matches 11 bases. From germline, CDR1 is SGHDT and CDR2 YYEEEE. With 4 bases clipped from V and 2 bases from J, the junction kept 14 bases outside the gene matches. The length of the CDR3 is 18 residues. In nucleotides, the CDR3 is TGTGCCAGCAGCCTGGGGGGACTAGCGGTCAGCCATCCCTACGAGCAGTACTTC. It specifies CASSLGGLAVSHPYEQYF. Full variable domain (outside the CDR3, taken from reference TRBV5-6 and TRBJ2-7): DAGVTQSPTHLIKTRGQQVTLRCSPKSGHDTVSWYQQALGQGPQFIFQYYEEEERQRGNFPDRFSGHQFPNYSSELNVNALLLGDSALYLCASSLGGLAVSHPYEQYFGPGTRLTVT.

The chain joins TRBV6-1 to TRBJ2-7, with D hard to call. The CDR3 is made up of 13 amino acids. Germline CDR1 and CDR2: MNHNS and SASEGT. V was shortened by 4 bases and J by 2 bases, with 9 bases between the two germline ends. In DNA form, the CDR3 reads TGTGCCAGCAGTGCGGGTTCAGCCTACGAGCAGTACTTC. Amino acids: CASSAGSAYEQYF.

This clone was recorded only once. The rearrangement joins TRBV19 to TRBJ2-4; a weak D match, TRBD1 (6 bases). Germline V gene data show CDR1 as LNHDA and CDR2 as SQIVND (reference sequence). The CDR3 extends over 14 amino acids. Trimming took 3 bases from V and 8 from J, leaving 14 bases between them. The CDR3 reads CASSMGNREDIQYF. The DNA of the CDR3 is TGTGCCAGTAGTATGGGGAACAGGGAAGACATTCAGTACTTC.

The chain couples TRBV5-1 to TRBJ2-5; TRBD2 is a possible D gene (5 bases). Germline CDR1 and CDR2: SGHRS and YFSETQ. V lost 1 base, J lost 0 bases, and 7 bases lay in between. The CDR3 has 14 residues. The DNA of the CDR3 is TGCGCCAGCAGCTTGCGAGGGAACCAAGAGACCCAGTACTTC. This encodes CASSLRGNQETQYF.

CDR3 residues: CASSLGFSNEQFF. In DNA form, the CDR3 reads TGTGCCAGCAGCTTAGGTTTTAGCAATGAGCAGTTCTTC. The chain carries TRBV7-9 and TRBJ2-1, with D unclear. V shed 1 base and J shed 6 bases, with 7 bases lying between them. The CDR3 is 13 amino acids. The germline gives CDR1 SEHNR, CDR2 FQNEAQ (reference sequence).

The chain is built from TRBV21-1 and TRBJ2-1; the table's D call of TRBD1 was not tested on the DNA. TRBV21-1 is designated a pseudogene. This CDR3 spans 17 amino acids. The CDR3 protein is CASIPIQGLFSYNEQFF. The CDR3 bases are TGTGCCAGCATTCCGATTCAGGGTCTCTTCTCCTACAATGAGCAGTTCTTC.

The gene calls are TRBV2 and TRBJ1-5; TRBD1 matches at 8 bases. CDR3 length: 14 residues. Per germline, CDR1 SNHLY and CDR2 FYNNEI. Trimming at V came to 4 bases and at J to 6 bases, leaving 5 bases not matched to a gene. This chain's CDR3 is CASSGTGTLQPQHF. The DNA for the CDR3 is TGTGCCAGCAGTGGGACAGGGACGCTTCAGCCCCAGCATTTT.

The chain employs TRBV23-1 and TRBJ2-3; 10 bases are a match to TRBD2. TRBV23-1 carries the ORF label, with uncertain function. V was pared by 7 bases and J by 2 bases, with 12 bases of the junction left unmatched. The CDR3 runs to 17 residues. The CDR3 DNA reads TGCGCCAGCATTGGGACTAGCGCTTCACCCTTCACAGATACGCAGTATTTT. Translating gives CASIGTSASPFTDTQYF.

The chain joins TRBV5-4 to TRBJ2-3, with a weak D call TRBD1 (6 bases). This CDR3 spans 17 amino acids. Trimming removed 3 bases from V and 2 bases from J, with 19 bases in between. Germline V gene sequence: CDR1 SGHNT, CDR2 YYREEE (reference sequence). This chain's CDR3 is CASSWNADSLFTDTQYF. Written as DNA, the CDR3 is TGTGCCAGCAGCTGGAACGCGGACAGTCTTTTCACAGATACGCAGTATTTT.